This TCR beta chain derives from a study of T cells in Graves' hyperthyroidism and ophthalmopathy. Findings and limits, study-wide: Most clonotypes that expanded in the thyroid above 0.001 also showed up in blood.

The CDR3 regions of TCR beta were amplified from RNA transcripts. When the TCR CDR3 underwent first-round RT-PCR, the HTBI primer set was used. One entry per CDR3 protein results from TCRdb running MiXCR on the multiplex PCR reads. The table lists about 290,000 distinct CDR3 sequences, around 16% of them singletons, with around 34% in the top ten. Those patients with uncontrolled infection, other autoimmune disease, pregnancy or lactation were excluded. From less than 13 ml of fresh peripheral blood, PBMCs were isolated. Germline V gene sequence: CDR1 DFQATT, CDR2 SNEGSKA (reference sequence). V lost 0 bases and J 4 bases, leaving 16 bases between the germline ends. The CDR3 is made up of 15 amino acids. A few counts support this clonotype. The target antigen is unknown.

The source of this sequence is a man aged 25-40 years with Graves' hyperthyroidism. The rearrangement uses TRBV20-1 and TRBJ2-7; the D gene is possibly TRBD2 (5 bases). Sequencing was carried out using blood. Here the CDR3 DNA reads TGCAGTGCTAGAGAAGCTGGCGGGCAGGCATACGAGCAGTACTTC. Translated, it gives CSAREAGGQAYEQYF.